This T cell receptor beta chain is from a study of OX40 agonist ivuxolimab in advanced cancers. Looking at the study overall: Partial responses occurred in three patients (one hepatocellular carcinoma, two cutaneous melanoma).

Study-wide results and caveats: In the expanded peripheral T cells, antigen specificity was never determined. CD4+ T cells averaged fewer expanded clones than CD8+ T cells.

The length of the CDR3 is 13 residues. CDR1 is MDHEN, CDR2 SYDVKM, per germline. Trimming cost V 6 bases and J 4 bases; bases outside gene matches: 3. Method: immunoSEQ multiplex PCR; TCRdb's copy keeps in-frame clones and lacks some. Seen here are approximately 110,000 clones, approximately 90% observed once, and the top ten hold 0.7% to 0.85%. Autoimmune disease history or systemic immunosuppression barred patients. As concerns this clone: Its antigen remains unidentified.

Specimen: CD4+ or CD8+ T cells sorted from blood, collected in a trial of the OX40 agonist ivuxolimab. This chain joins TRBV28 and TRBJ2-1; 7 bases are a match to TRBD1. The source is an adult with an advanced solid tumor such as melanoma, head and neck, liver or kidney cancer. The CDR3 nucleotides are TGTGCCAGCAGCAGGGACAGTTACAATGAGCAGTTCTTC. Residues: CASSRDSYNEQFF.